This T cell receptor (beta chain) derives from a study of human T cells and chemical hapten exposure. Study as a whole: From small differences in pooled library volume came most of the variation in per-sample TCR yields. Study conclusions and caveats: Once DPC sensitization occurred, TCRs above 1 in 1000 frequency showed no change.

This clonotype was observed many times. Antigen specificity is unknown. The library tagged each cDNA molecule with unique molecular identifiers. As processed by the authors: Samples held a median of approximately 96,000 TCRs, range about 23,224–750,000. TCRdb recomputed calls from the RACE reads with MiXCR, one row per CDR3 protein. TCRdb's processing, not the study's, gives the V and J calls here. The repertoire has about 41,000 distinct CDR3 sequences, 4% to 4.5% of them found once; the top ten carry roughly 6%. As to time point: healthy volunteer bleed at 2 weeks. Total RNA was extracted from unfractionated whole blood. This CDR3 region has 15 residues. Germline V gene lookup returns CDR1 SGHRS and CDR2 YFSETQ. Trimming cost V 3 bases and J 4 bases; bases outside gene matches: 8.

Sequenced input: whole blood. The TCR sequence derives from a human donor in good health. Some clones in this sample may be carry-over from other donors' samples. The rearrangement uses TRBV5-1 and TRBJ1-2, with 8 bases lining up with TRBD1. The CDR3 region is CASSSSGTGVYGYTF. The DNA for the CDR3 is TGCGCCAGCAGCTCTTCCGGGACAGGAGTCTATGGCTACACCTTC.